The text below deals with one T cell receptor (beta chain). What it recognizes is unknown. The data originate from a study of cytomegalovirus exposure and HLA in healthy donors. Study results and limitations: Sequencing depth across donors, presence/absence analyses assumed, was roughly uniform.

CDR1 is SGHTA, CDR2 FQGTGA, per germline. CDR3 size: 15 residues. Germline trimming cut 4 bases from V and 7 bases from J; bases unmatched to any gene: 4. Primers: 60 Vbeta forward and 13 Jbeta reverse. Some clones are missing from TCRdb's copy, which holds only in-frame ones; the method was immunoSEQ multiplex PCR. The sample shows more than 110,000 clones, 75% to 85% of them seen only once. This sequence joins TRBV7-3 and TRBJ1-6, with TRBD1 matching over 10 bases. This TCR derives from a female donor in good health and CMV-seronegative. The sequencing input was PBMCs. Here the CDR3 reads CASSSQGQGNSPLHF. The CDR3 DNA sequence: TGTGCCAGCAGCTCCCAGGGACAGGGGAATTCACCCCTCCACTTT.